This paragraph covers one T cell receptor (beta chain) sequence. Its target is not known. This sample is drawn from a study of cytomegalovirus exposure and HLA in healthy donors. On the study more broadly: Unique TCR beta sequences numbering 117 million came from around 180 million T cells in an earlier analysis. Whole-study findings and limits: Most TCR sequences were uncommon, yet certain public TCRs appeared in many donors. Trimming of TCR beta V- and J-genes showed a link, identified in a later analysis, to a missense DCLRE1C variant. A few CMV-associated chains proved CMV antigen-specific in vitro.

It was with 60 Vbeta and 13 Jbeta primers that the PCR ran. Method: immunoSEQ multiplex PCR; TCRdb's copy keeps in-frame clones and lacks some. Of over 150,000 clones detected, roughly 87% appear once; the ten largest clones hold more than 0.2%. V was trimmed by 2 bases and J by 2 bases, leaving 10 bases between them. The CDR3 sequence is 15 residues long. Looked up from germline, CDR1 is MNHEY and CDR2 is SMNVEV (reference sequence). The TCR comes from a girl in the first two years of life in good health and CMV-seronegative. The gene calls are TRBV27 and TRBJ1-5; maybe TRBD1 (6 bases). The sample taken for sequencing was PBMCs. CDR3: CASSLDRRGNQPQHF. DNA of the CDR3: TGTGCCAGCAGTTTAGACAGGCGGGGCAATCAGCCCCAGCATTTT.